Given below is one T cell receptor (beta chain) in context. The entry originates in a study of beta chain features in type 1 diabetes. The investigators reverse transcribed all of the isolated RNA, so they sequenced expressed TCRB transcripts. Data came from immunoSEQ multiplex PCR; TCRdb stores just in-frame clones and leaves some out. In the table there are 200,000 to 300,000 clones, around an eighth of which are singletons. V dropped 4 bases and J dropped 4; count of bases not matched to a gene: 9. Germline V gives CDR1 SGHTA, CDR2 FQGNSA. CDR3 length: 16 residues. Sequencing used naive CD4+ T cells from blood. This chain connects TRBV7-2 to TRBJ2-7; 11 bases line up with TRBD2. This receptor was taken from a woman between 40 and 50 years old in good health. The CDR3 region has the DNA TGTGCCAGCAGCTCCGACTCTAGCGGGGGGATGTACGAGCAGTACTTC. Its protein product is CASSSDSSGGMYEQYF.